The 15 T cell receptor beta chains given below trace back to one sample, sequenced in a study of T cell responses to AZD1222 COVID-19 vaccine. The repertoire was sequenced with immunoSEQ multiplex PCR; TCRdb's copy has only in-frame clones and lacks some. The repertoire holds around 120,000 clones, roughly 90% seen once, with approximately 3% in the top ten. The sequencing here drew on peripheral blood, taken on day 0 of AZD1222 vaccination. The receptors were sampled from an adult in good health.

The chain joins TRBV27 to TRBJ2-7, with 9 bases aligning to TRBD2. Germline-derived CDR1 and CDR2 are MNHEY and SMNVEV (reference sequence). The CDR3 has 15 residues. V lost 4 bases to trimming and J lost 0 bases; unmatched junction nucleotides: 4. CDR3 sequence: CASSSPGLASYEQYF. The DNA of the CDR3 is TGTGCCAGCAGTTCCCCGGGACTAGCCTCCTACGAGCAGTACTTC.

The chain employs TRBV3-1 (or the pseudogene TRBV3-2) and TRBJ2-1; 11 nucleotides agree with TRBD2. The CDR3 sequence is 15 residues long. In germline, CDR1 is LGHDT, CDR2 YNNKEL (reference sequence). V shed 6 bases, J shed 7 bases, and the junction held 8 bases outside the gene matches. The CDR3 here is CASRRRVAGGNEQFF. DNA for the CDR3: TGTGCCAGCAGGAGGCGGGTAGCGGGAGGGAATGAGCAGTTCTTC.

The chain has TRBV6-2 or TRBV6-3 and TRBJ2-1; 10 positions match TRBD2. J gave up 3 bases and V 5 bases, and 4 bases lay outside the gene matches. CDR1 MNHEY and CDR2 SVGEGT come from the germline V gene. There are 15 residues in the CDR3. CDR3 sequence: CASSPLAGNYNEQFF. CDR3 DNA sequence: TGTGCCAGCAGTCCACTAGCGGGGAACTACAATGAGCAGTTCTTC.

V and J are TRBV19 and TRBJ2-1; weak D call: TRBD2 (6 bases). The germline CDR1 and CDR2 sequences are LNHDA and SQIVND (reference sequence). The V gene lost 6 bases and the J gene lost 4 bases, with 16 bases spanning the gap. The CDR3 consists of 15 residues. As DNA, the CDR3 is TGTGCCAGTAGCACTGGGGTTAGCGGATACAATGAGCAGTTCTTC. This sequence encodes CASSTGVSGYNEQFF.

V gene TRBV24-1 combines with J gene TRBJ2-7; 7 positions match TRBD1. Losses at the gene ends were 9 bases for V and 2 bases for J; bases not matched to a gene: 6. The length of the CDR3 is 13 residues. From germline, CDR1 is KGHDR and CDR2 SFDVKD. This chain's CDR3 is CATAGTDTYEQYF. The CDR3 DNA is TGTGCCACCGCTGGGACAGACACCTACGAGCAGTACTTC.

This rearrangement joins TRBV20-1 to TRBJ2-4; 12 nucleotides align to TRBD2. Trimming at V came to 3 bases and at J to 8 bases, leaving 11 bases not matched to a gene. Germline V gene sequence: CDR1 DFQATT, CDR2 SNEGSKA (reference sequence). The CDR3 runs 16 residues. For the CDR3, the DNA is TGCAGTGCTAGTTATGCTAGCGGGAGGGCCAGGTACATTCAGTACTTC. It codes for CSASYASGRARYIQYF.

The chain employs TRBV5-1 and TRBJ2-3; D may be TRBD2 (5 bases). CDR1 is SGHRS and CDR2 is YFSETQ in the germline V gene. CDR3 length: 14 residues. V shed 0 bases and J shed 4 bases, with 9 bases lying between them. The DNA for the CDR3 is TGCGCCAGCAGCTTGGCCGTGAGGGCAGATACGCAGTATTTT. It specifies CASSLAVRADTQYF.

The rearrangement links TRBV7-2 to TRBJ1-4; no firm D call. V was shortened by 3 bases and J by 4 bases, with 9 bases between the two germline ends. This CDR3 has 14 residues. Per the germline V gene, CDR1 is SGHTA and CDR2 is FQGNSA. DNA of the CDR3: TGTGCCAGCAGCTTCTCAACATATAATGAAAAACTGTTTTTT. Protein product: CASSFSTYNEKLFF.

The table lists this clone with a count of one. The sample contains more than one DNA sequence encoding this CDR3. This chain joins TRBV29-1 and TRBJ2-2; D gene ambiguous. V was trimmed by 6 bases and J by 4 bases, leaving 3 bases between them. This CDR3 has 10 amino acids. The germline V gene encodes CDR1 SQVTM and CDR2 ANQGSEA. Written as DNA, the CDR3 is TGCAGCGTGTTCACCGGGGAGCTGTTTTTT. Protein: CSVFTGELFF.

The chain combines TRBV29-1 with TRBJ2-3; D is tentatively TRBD1 or TRBD2 (5 bases each). The CDR3 sequence is 12 residues long. V lost 7 bases and J lost 5, with 13 bases in between. CDR1 and CDR2 (germline): SQVTM, ANQGSEA. CDR3 in DNA: TGCAGCGCTACCAGGGACGGAGATACGCAGTATTTT. This translates into CSATRDGDTQYF.

This clone appeared a single time. The chain joins TRBV30 to TRBJ1-2, with 7 positions matching TRBD1. Germline V gives CDR1 GTSNPN, CDR2 SVGIG (reference sequence). With V trimmed by 4 bases and J by 4 bases, 6 bases remained unmatched. The CDR3 is 13 amino acids. The CDR3, as DNA: TGTGCCTGGAAACTGACAGGGTTCTATGGCTACACCTTC. This translates into CAWKLTGFYGYTF.

This rearrangement joins TRBV29-1 to TRBJ1-4, with D unclear. CDR3 length equals 15 residues. CDR1 is SQVTM, CDR2 ANQGSEA, per germline. Trimming took 3 bases from V and 8 from J, leaving 19 bases between them. The CDR3 region has the DNA TGCAGCGTTGAGGCCCCCCAAAGCTTAGGGGAAAAACTGTTTTTT. This codes for CSVEAPQSLGEKLFF.

The chain employs TRBV7-2 and TRBJ2-5; 10 nucleotides line up with TRBD2. V lost 7 bases, J lost 5 bases, and 7 bases stayed unmatched. CDR1 and CDR2 from the germline V gene are SGHTA and FQGNSA. This CDR3 region has 14 residues. CDR3 coding DNA: TGTGCCAGCACCCAACAAGCGGGAGGGGAGACCCAGTACTTC. Translated: CASTQQAGGETQYF.

V usage is TRBV7-9 and J usage is TRBJ2-2; D is unresolved. The CDR3 is made up of 10 amino acids. The V gene lost 10 bases and the J gene lost 9 bases, with 9 bases spanning the gap. Germline V lookup: CDR1 SEHNR, CDR2 FQNEAQ (reference sequence). The CDR3 region is CATPRRELFF. Here the CDR3 DNA reads TGTGCCACCCCCCGTCGGGAGCTGTTTTTT.

The CDR3 DNA sequence: TGTGCCAGCAGCTCTGGACTCAATCAGCCCCAGCATTTT. Its translation is CASSSGLNQPQHF. The chain couples TRBV7-2 to TRBJ1-5; no clear D gene. This CDR3 comprises 13 residues. Per germline, CDR1 SGHTA and CDR2 FQGNSA. V lost 4 bases, J lost 3 bases, and 7 bases lay in between.